This T cell receptor (beta chain) is from a study of T cells after yellow fever vaccination. The overall study: The authors prepared low-cell-number fractions using SMART-Seq v4 Ultra Low Input.

CDR1 is MGHDK and CDR2 is SYGVNS in the germline V gene. J gave up 5 bases and V 3 bases, and 5 bases lay outside the gene matches. There are 14 residues in the CDR3. The study's findings and limits: CD4 and CD8 compartments shared a small share of clonotypes.

This clonotype was found many times. Its antigen is currently unknown. Each CDR3 protein gets one entry after TCRdb re-called the 5' RACE reads with MiXCR. The data hold fewer than 450,000 distinct CDR3 sequences, with 4% observed a single time. The source material was PBMCs, sampled 5 days after the yellow fever booster vaccination. The sequence was obtained from a man aged 18 to 29 who received the YFV17D yellow fever vaccine. The chain has TRBV25-1 and TRBJ2-3, with 7 bases fitting TRBD2. This CDR3 reads CASSEGGPGDTQYF. The CDR3 nucleotides are TGTGCCAGCAGTGAGGGAGGGCCGGGAGATACGCAGTATTTT.